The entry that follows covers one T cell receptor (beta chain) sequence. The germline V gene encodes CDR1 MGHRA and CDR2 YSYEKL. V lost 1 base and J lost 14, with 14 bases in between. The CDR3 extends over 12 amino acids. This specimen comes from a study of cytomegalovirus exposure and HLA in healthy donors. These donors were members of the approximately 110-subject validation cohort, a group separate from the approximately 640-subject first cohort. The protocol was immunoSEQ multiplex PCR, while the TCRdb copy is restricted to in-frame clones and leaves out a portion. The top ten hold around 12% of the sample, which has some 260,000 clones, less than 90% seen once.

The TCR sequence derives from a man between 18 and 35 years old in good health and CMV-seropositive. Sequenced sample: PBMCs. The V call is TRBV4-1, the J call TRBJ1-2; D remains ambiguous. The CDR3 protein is CASSQVELPLTF. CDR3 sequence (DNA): TGCGCCAGCAGCCAAGTGGAACTGCCATTGACCTTC.